This passage covers 18 T cell receptor beta chains from one sample sequenced in a study of blood T cell repertoires in COVID-19. Sequenced by immunoSEQ multiplex PCR; TCRdb stores in-frame clones only, minus some. The sample holds approximately 69,000 clones, around 80% seen once. Source material: peripheral blood. Receptor source: a man in his fifties or sixties with COVID-19, enrolled during active disease.

The gene calls are TRBV6-5 and TRBJ1-2, with 8 bases matching TRBD1. J lost 3 bases, V lost 5 bases, and 5 bases had no gene match. CDR3 length: 14 residues. From germline, CDR1 is MNHEY and CDR2 SVGAGI. CDR3 sequence: CASSPGGLYYGYTF. In DNA form, the CDR3 reads TGTGCCAGCAGTCCAGGGGGCCTTTACTATGGCTACACCTTC.

The rearrangement joins TRBV10-1 to TRBJ1-6, with D perhaps matching TRBD1 (5 bases). The V and J ends lost 0 bases and 6 bases respectively, with 9 bases between them. This CDR3 has 15 amino acids. Germline CDR1 is WNHNN and CDR2 is SYGVQD (reference sequence). CDR3 region: CASSESQGTNSPLHF. The CDR3 DNA sequence: TGCGCCAGCAGTGAGTCGCAGGGAACTAATTCACCCCTCCACTTT.

The rearrangement links TRBV7-3 to TRBJ1-1; D unresolved. V was clipped by 4 bases and J by 4 bases, with 10 bases between them. The CDR3 contains 13 residues. Germline V gives CDR1 SGHTA, CDR2 FQGTGA. The CDR3 sequence: CASSSELSTEAFF. CDR3 sequence (DNA): TGTGCCAGCAGCTCTGAGCTTTCCACTGAAGCTTTCTTT.

CDR3 sequence reads: CASSRGRKPGQLPHVGTEAFF. CDR3 DNA: TGTGCCAGCAGTCGAGGGCGCAAGCCGGGACAGTTACCCCATGTCGGGACTGAAGCTTTCTTT. The chain carries TRBV3-1 (or the pseudogene TRBV3-2) and TRBJ1-1, with TRBD1 identical over 7 bases. The V and J ends lost 6 bases and 5 bases, in that order; junction bases with no gene match: 30. Germline-derived CDR1 and CDR2 are LGHDT and YNNKEL (reference sequence). CDR3 length: 21 amino acids.

This clone was counted once. The gene calls are TRBV5-4 and TRBJ2-5, with a weak D call TRBD1 (6 bases). Germline V gives CDR1 SGHNT, CDR2 YYREEE (reference sequence). V gave up 6 bases and J gave up 2 bases, with 11 bases separating them. The CDR3 covers 13 residues. CDR3 sequence (DNA): TGTGCCAGCACCCGGGACATTCAAGAGACCCAGTACTTC. Translated, it gives CASTRDIQETQYF.

The chain has TRBV15 and TRBJ1-5, with 10 bases fitting TRBD1. With V trimmed by 7 bases and J by 8 bases, 11 bases remained unmatched. The CDR3 spans 15 residues. Germline lookup yields CDR1 LNHNV and CDR2 YYDKDF (reference sequence). The CDR3 loop is CATNTGQGTGEPQHF. As DNA, the CDR3 is TGTGCCACCAACACGGGACAGGGGACTGGAGAGCCCCAGCATTTT.

This chain joins TRBV5-6 and TRBJ1-1; possibly TRBD1 for D (6 bases). The CDR3 totals 15 residues. In germline, CDR1 is SGHDT, CDR2 YYEEEE. The V and J ends lost 3 bases and 0 bases respectively, with 12 bases between them. CDR3 bases: TGTGCCAGCAGCTCACAGGGATTTTTGAACACTGAAGCTTTCTTT. This gives the protein CASSSQGFLNTEAFF.

The chain couples TRBV18 to TRBJ1-1; 7 bases are shared with TRBD1. There are 14 residues in the CDR3. The germline CDR1 and CDR2 sequences are KGHSH and LQKENI. V shed 3 bases, J shed 7 bases, and the junction held 8 bases outside the gene matches. For the CDR3, the DNA is TGTGCCAGCTCACCTCCTGACAGGGCGGGTGAAGCTTTCTTT. Amino acid sequence: CASSPPDRAGEAFF.

V and J are TRBV19 and TRBJ1-2, with D tentatively TRBD1 (5 bases). The germline V gene encodes CDR1 LNHDA and CDR2 SQIVND (reference sequence). Trimming removed 5 bases from V and 8 bases from J, with 12 bases in between. The CDR3 contains 12 residues. The CDR3 loop is CASSQGTFGYTF. In DNA form, the CDR3 reads TGTGCCAGTAGTCAGGGTACGTTCGGCTACACCTTC.

The rearrangement joins TRBV9 to TRBJ1-2; 10 nucleotides agree with TRBD1. This CDR3 spans 16 amino acids. Unmatched junction bases numbered 7, after V lost 0 bases and J lost 5 bases. Looked up from germline, CDR1 is SGDLS and CDR2 is YYNGEE. The CDR3 sequence is CASSVDPGQGGYGYTF. The CDR3 region has the DNA TGTGCCAGCAGCGTAGACCCCGGACAGGGGGGATATGGCTACACCTTC. The variable domain in full, completed from reference TRBV9 and TRBJ1-2, reads DSGVTQTPKHLITATGQRVTLRCSPRSGDLSVYWYQQSLDQGLQFLIQYYNGEERAKGNILERFSAQQFPDLHSELNLSSLELGDSALYFCASSVDPGQGGYGYTFGSGTRLTVV.

This clone was counted between two and nine times. The V gene is TRBV7-9, the J gene TRBJ1-2; no firm D call. Germline V gene sequence: CDR1 SEHNR, CDR2 FQNEAQ (reference sequence). V dropped 1 base and J dropped 0 bases, with 6 bases sitting between them. The CDR3 runs to 14 residues. CDR3 in DNA: TGTGCCAGCAGCTTAGACATGACTAACTATGGCTACACCTTC. It yields the protein CASSLDMTNYGYTF.

The chain has TRBV12-3 or TRBV12-4 and TRBJ1-2; D ambiguous. The CDR3 totals 12 residues. V was trimmed by 3 bases and J by 9 bases, leaving 11 bases between them. The CDR3, as DNA: TGTGCCAGCAGTTTGGTCAGATCACGCTACACCTTC. This gives the protein CASSLVRSRYTF.

DNA of the CDR3: TGTGCCAGCGGCCTAGCGGGGGGTATAGATACGCAGTATTTT. Its translation: CASGLAGGIDTQYF. This chain uses TRBV6-5 with TRBJ2-3; TRBD2 aligns across 11 bases. In germline, CDR1 is MNHEY, CDR2 SVGAGI. This CDR3 spans 14 amino acids. V dropped 8 bases and J dropped 5; count of bases not matched to a gene: 6.

The V and J genes are TRBV15 and TRBJ1-3; perhaps TRBD1 as D (5 bases). This CDR3 contains 15 residues. Germline V gene sequence: CDR1 LNHNV, CDR2 YYDKDF (reference sequence). Trimming pared 5 bases from V and 0 bases from J, leaving 11 bases between. Here the CDR3 DNA reads TGTGCCACCAGCGTGAACAGGATCTCTGGAAACACCATATATTTT. As protein: CATSVNRISGNTIYF.

The chain uses TRBV6-4 and TRBJ1-4; the match to TRBD1 covers 8 bases. The CDR3 is 15 residues long. The germline V gene encodes CDR1 MRHNA and CDR2 SNTAGT. Trimming cost V 4 bases and J 8 bases; bases outside gene matches: 9. This CDR3 reads CASSATGTGYEKLFF. CDR3 DNA: TGTGCCAGCAGTGCTACCGGGACAGGATACGAAAAACTGTTTTTT.

The CDR3 coding sequence is TGTGCCAGCAGTCGACAGGTCCAAGAGACCCAGTACTTC. Amino acids: CASSRQVQETQYF. The chain recombines TRBV12-3 or TRBV12-4 with TRBJ2-5, with D possibly being TRBD1 (6 bases). CDR3 length equals 13 residues. The V gene lost 5 bases and the J gene lost 1 base, with 8 bases spanning the gap.

V is TRBV2 and J is TRBJ2-3; 11 positions agree with TRBD2. CDR1 is SNHLY, CDR2 FYNNEI, per germline. J lost 2 bases, V lost 6 bases, and 7 bases had no gene match. CDR3 length equals 16 residues. The chain's CDR3 is CASRGLAGGLTDTQYF. CDR3 sequence (DNA): TGTGCCAGCAGGGGCCTAGCGGGGGGCCTCACAGATACGCAGTATTTT.

The chain links TRBV6-1 to TRBJ1-1, with 12 bases lining up with TRBD1. Germline trimming cut 3 bases from V and 6 bases from J; bases unmatched to any gene: 8. This CDR3 has 16 amino acids. In germline, CDR1 is MNHNS, CDR2 SASEGT. The CDR3 spells CASSEPGQGAVAEAFF. The CDR3 DNA follows: TGTGCCAGCAGTGAGCCGGGACAGGGGGCGGTCGCTGAAGCTTTCTTT.